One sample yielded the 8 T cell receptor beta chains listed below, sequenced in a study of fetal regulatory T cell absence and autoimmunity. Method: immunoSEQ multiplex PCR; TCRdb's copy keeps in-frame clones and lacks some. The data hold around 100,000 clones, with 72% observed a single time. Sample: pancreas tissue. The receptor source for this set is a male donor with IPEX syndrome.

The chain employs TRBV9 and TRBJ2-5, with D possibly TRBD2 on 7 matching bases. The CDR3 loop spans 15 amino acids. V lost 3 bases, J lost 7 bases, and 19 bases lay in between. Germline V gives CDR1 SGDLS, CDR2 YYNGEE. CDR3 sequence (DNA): TGTGCCAGCAGCGCACCGGGACAAGCGGGGAGGACCCAGTACTTC. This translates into CASSAPGQAGRTQYF.

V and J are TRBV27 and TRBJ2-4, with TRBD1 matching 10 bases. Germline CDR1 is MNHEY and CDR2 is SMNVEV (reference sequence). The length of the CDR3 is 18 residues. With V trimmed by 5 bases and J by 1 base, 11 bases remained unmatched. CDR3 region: CASSGSGTGVLAKNIQYF. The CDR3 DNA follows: TGTGCCAGCAGTGGATCCGGGACAGGGGTATTGGCCAAAAACATTCAGTACTTC.

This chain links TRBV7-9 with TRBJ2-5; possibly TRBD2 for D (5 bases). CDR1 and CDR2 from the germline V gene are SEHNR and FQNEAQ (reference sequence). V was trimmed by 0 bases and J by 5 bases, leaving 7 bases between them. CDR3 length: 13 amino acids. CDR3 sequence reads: CASSLAQRETQYF. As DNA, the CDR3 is TGTGCCAGCAGCTTAGCCCAGCGGGAGACCCAGTACTTC.

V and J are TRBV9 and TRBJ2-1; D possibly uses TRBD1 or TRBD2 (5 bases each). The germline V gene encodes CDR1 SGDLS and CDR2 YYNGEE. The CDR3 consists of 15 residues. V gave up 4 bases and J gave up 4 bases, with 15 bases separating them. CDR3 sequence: CASSPPRGEYNEQFF. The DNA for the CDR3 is TGTGCCAGCAGCCCACCCCGAGGGGAGTACAATGAGCAGTTCTTC. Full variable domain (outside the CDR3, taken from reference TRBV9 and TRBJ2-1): DSGVTQTPKHLITATGQRVTLRCSPRSGDLSVYWYQQSLDQGLQFLIQYYNGEERAKGNILERFSAQQFPDLHSELNLSSLELGDSALYFCASSPPRGEYNEQFFGPGTRLTVL.

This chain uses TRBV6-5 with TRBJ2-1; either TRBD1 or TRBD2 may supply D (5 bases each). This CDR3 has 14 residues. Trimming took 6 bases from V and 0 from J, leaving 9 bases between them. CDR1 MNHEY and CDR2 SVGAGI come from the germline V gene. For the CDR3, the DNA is TGTGCCAGCAGGTTCGGGGCCTCCTACAATGAGCAGTTCTTC. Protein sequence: CASRFGASYNEQFF.

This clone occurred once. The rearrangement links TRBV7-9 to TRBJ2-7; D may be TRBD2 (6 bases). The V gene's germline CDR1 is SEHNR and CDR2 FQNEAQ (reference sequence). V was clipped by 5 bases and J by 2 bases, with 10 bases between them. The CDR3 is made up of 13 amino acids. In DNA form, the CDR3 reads TGTGCCAGCAGCCCGGACTATACCTACGAGCAGTACTTC. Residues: CASSPDYTYEQYF.

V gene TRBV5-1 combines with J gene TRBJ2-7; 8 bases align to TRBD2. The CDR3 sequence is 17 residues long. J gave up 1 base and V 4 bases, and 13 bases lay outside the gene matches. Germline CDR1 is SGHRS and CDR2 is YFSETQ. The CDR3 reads CASSDLNSGTLSYEQYF. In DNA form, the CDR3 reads TGCGCCAGCAGCGATCTTAATAGCGGGACGCTATCCTACGAGCAGTACTTC.

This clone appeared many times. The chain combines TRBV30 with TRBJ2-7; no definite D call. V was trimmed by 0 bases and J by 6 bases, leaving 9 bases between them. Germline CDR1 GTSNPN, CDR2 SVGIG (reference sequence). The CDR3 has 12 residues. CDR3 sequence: CAWSVPQREQYF. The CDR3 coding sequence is TGTGCCTGGAGTGTACCCCAGCGCGAGCAGTACTTC.